Each of the 12 T cell receptor beta chains below was sequenced from the same sample in a study of T-cell reconstitution after alpha-beta-depleted transplantation in children. Unique molecular identifiers were used to barcode this TCRbeta library. MiXCR, run by TCRdb on the PCR reads, gives a single entry per CDR3 protein. In the table there are around 450,000 distinct CDR3 sequences, around two fifths of which are singletons. The sequences come from PBMCs, collected before TCRalphabeta/CD19-depleted stem cell transplant. The receptors were sampled from a girl aged 2 to 9 with aplastic anemia, due to receive a stem cell transplant.

This clonotype was recorded at least ten times. J is TRBJ2-1 and V is TRBV29-1; 11 bases agree with TRBD2. V lost 4 bases and J lost 0; bases outside the gene matches: 2. The germline V gene encodes CDR1 SQVTM and CDR2 ANQGSEA. This CDR3 has 15 amino acids. The CDR3 spells CSVGLAGGSYNEQFF. The DNA of the CDR3 is TGCAGCGTTGGGCTAGCGGGAGGCTCCTACAATGAGCAGTTCTTC.

This clonotype was seen ten or more times. This rearrangement joins TRBV6-2 or TRBV6-3 to TRBJ2-5, with D unclear. V lost 2 bases and J 4 bases, leaving 11 bases between the germline ends. The CDR3 is made up of 14 amino acids. Germline lookup yields CDR1 MNHEY and CDR2 SVGEGT. This chain's CDR3 is CASSYRLRGETQYF. CDR3 DNA sequence: TGTGCCAGCAGTTACCGGCTACGCGGAGAGACCCAGTACTTC.

This clonotype was seen a handful of times. The chain employs TRBV12-3 or TRBV12-4 and TRBJ2-2, with TRBD2 identical over 9 bases. The CDR3 is 15 residues long. Germline trimming cut 5 bases from V and 5 bases from J; bases unmatched to any gene: 6. CDR3 region: CASSRLSGRTGELFF. The CDR3 nucleotides read TGTGCCAGCAGTCGTCTTAGCGGGAGAACCGGGGAGCTGTTTTTT.

This clonotype was seen a handful of times. This sequence joins TRBV7-6 and TRBJ2-3; no reliable D call. Per the germline V gene, CDR1 is SGHVS and CDR2 is FNYEAQ. This CDR3 spans 14 amino acids. Trimming stripped 1 base from V and 2 bases from J, with 7 bases between. In DNA form, the CDR3 reads TGTGCCAGCAGCTTAGGGCTCCTCACAGATACGCAGTATTTT. The encoded protein is CASSLGLLTDTQYF.

The sample holds many counts of this clonotype. The chain is built from TRBV12-3 or TRBV12-4 and TRBJ1-5, with TRBD1 as a possible D gene (6 bases). This CDR3 is 15 amino acids long. The V end lost 3 bases, the J end lost 0 bases, and 9 bases lay between the germline ends. This CDR3 reads CASSFQGNSNQPQHF. Here the CDR3 DNA reads TGTGCCAGCAGTTTTCAGGGGAATAGCAATCAGCCCCAGCATTTT.

This CDR3 reads CAISDGGTQYF. The CDR3 DNA follows: TGTGCCATCAGTGACGGGGGTACGCAGTATTTT. This chain joins TRBV10-3 and TRBJ2-3, with D possibly matching TRBD2 (6 bases). V lost 3 bases, J lost 8 bases, and 6 bases lay in between. This CDR3 region has 11 residues. Germline V gene lookup returns CDR1 ENHRY and CDR2 SYGVKD.

This sequence joins TRBV6-1 and TRBJ2-5, with unresolved D. The CDR3 spans 14 residues. The V gene's germline CDR1 is MNHNS and CDR2 SASEGT. Trimming stripped 3 bases from V and 1 base from J, with 9 bases between. For the CDR3, the DNA is TGTGCCAGCAGTGATTGGATCACCCAAGAGACCCAGTACTTC. This codes for CASSDWITQETQYF.

In this sample, this clonotype turned up a few times. The chain carries TRBV18 and TRBJ2-7, with 9 positions matching TRBD2. V shed 2 bases and J 2 bases; nucleotides not matched to a gene: 4. This CDR3 contains 15 residues. The germline V gene has CDR1 KGHSH and CDR2 LQKENI. CDR3 bases: TGTGCCAGCTCACCAAGGGGGACTAGCACCTACGAGCAGTACTTC. It is translated as CASSPRGTSTYEQYF.

About this clonotype: The germline gene is not matched at one end of the junction; a read error may be the cause. The rearrangement joins TRBV11-2 to TRBJ2-3; 7 bases map to TRBD1. The CDR3 is 15 amino acids. The germline V gene has CDR1 SGHAT and CDR2 FQNNGV. CDR3 in DNA: TGTACCAGCAGCCCCACAGGGGCGAGGACAGATACGCAGTATTTT. This encodes CTSSPTGARTDTQYF.

The V call is TRBV12-3 or TRBV12-4, the J call TRBJ2-2; 7 bases fit TRBD2. CDR3 length: 16 amino acids. Trimming removed 10 bases from V and 6 bases from J; junction bases left unmatched: 17. CDR3 sequence: CATPRWGGTSAGELFF. The DNA for the CDR3 is TGTGCCACCCCCCGGTGGGGGGGGACCTCGGCCGGGGAGCTGTTTTTT.

This sequence joins TRBV6-1 and TRBJ2-3; D gene uncertain. Trimming cost V 6 bases and J 1 base, with 11 bases left between them. Germline V gives CDR1 MNHNS, CDR2 SASEGT. The CDR3 consists of 14 residues. CDR3 sequence: CASSSAVGTDTQYF. Here the CDR3 DNA reads TGTGCCAGCAGCTCCGCGGTTGGCACAGATACGCAGTATTTT.

This clonotype was recorded a few times. This sequence joins TRBV11-1 and TRBJ1-4, with a tentative D call TRBD1 (6 bases). The CDR3 has 18 amino acids. The germline gives CDR1 SGHAT, CDR2 FQDESV (reference sequence). V was clipped by 5 bases and J by 4 bases, with 23 bases between them. CDR3 bases: TGTGCCAGCAGCCCCCTCTTTTCCGGGGGCAGTGGTAATGAAAAACTGTTTTTT. It translates to CASSPLFSGGSGNEKLFF.